Below, 16 T cell receptor beta chains from the same sample are listed, as sequenced in a study of T cell responses to AZD1222 COVID-19 vaccine. This table comes from immunoSEQ multiplex PCR, and its TCRdb copy is limited to in-frame clones, with some not included. The data hold 150,000 to 200,000 clones, with over 75% observed a single time. The source was peripheral blood, collected 28 days after the second AZD1222 dose. The receptors shown here come from an adult who received the AZD1222 COVID-19 vaccine.

The chain recombines TRBV7-9 with TRBJ2-5, with 14 bases that match TRBD2. The germline CDR1 and CDR2 sequences are SEHNR and FQNEAQ (reference sequence). The CDR3 is made up of 17 amino acids. The junction had 6 bases not matched to a gene; V was cut back by 1 base and J by 5 bases. The CDR3 loop reads CASSLGGTSGGHETQYF. CDR3 nucleotide sequence: TGTGCCAGCAGCTTAGGTGGGACTAGCGGGGGCCACGAGACCCAGTACTTC.

The chain couples TRBV7-9 to TRBJ1-6; D gene uncertain. The CDR3 sequence is 14 residues long. V was clipped by 5 bases and J by 17 bases, with 22 bases between them. The germline V gene encodes CDR1 SEHNR and CDR2 FQNEAQ (reference sequence). This chain's CDR3 is CASSPPPPIGRFHF. The CDR3 DNA follows: TGTGCCAGCAGCCCCCCCCCGCCGATTGGAAGGTTCCACTTT.

This clone was recorded once. The gene calls are TRBV19 and TRBJ1-1; D ambiguous. CDR1 and CDR2 (germline): LNHDA, SQIVND (reference sequence). The CDR3 is 12 residues long. V lost 5 bases, J lost 11 bases, and 15 bases lay in between. CDR3: CASSPGRSFAFF. The CDR3 DNA follows: TGTGCCAGTAGTCCCGGGCGGAGTTTTGCTTTCTTT.

The V and J genes are TRBV12-5 and TRBJ1-5; no reliable D call. Between the trimmed V and J ends, which lost 3 bases and 4 bases, there was a span of 7 bases. This CDR3 spans 13 amino acids. CDR1 and CDR2 from the germline V gene are LGHNT and FRNRAP. The DNA for the CDR3 is TGTGCTAGTGGTTTATCGGTTAATCAGCCCCAGCATTTT. Translation: CASGLSVNQPQHF.

The CDR3 sequence is CASRRDSDEETQYF. The CDR3 nucleotides are TGTGCCAGCCGCCGGGACAGTGATGAAGAGACCCAGTACTTC. V gene TRBV5-4 combines with J gene TRBJ2-5; 7 bases map to TRBD1. The CDR3 spans 14 residues. Germline values: CDR1 SGHNT, CDR2 YYREEE (reference sequence). The junction had 9 bases not matched to a gene; V was cut back by 7 bases and J by 3 bases. The whole variable domain, remainder taken from reference TRBV5-4 and TRBJ2-5, is ETGVTQSPTHLIKTRGQQVTLRCSSQSGHNTVSWYQQALGQGPQFIFQYYREEENGRGNFPPRFSGLQFPNYSSELNVNALELDDSALYLCASRRDSDEETQYFGPGTRLLVL.

This chain uses TRBV6-6 with TRBJ2-1, with D possibly matching TRBD2 (6 bases). Germline-derived CDR1 and CDR2 are MNHNY and SVGAGI (reference sequence). V gave up 2 bases and J gave up 3 bases, with 14 bases separating them. This CDR3 spans 16 amino acids. The CDR3 DNA reads TGTGCCAGCAGTTACCGGGGGAAGGGCGACTACAATGAGCAGTTCTTC. Its translation is CASSYRGKGDYNEQFF.

This sequence joins TRBV30 and TRBJ2-3, with 7 positions matching TRBD2. V shed 2 bases, J shed 1 base, and the junction held 6 bases outside the gene matches. Germline CDR1 GTSNPN, CDR2 SVGIG (reference sequence). The CDR3 covers 15 residues. In DNA, the CDR3 is TGTGCCTGGAGTTCGCGGGGGTCTGGCACAGATACGCAGTATTTT. Translation gives CAWSSRGSGTDTQYF.

This clone was seen more than once but under ten times. The chain couples TRBV30 to TRBJ1-1, with D maybe TRBD1 (5 bases). The germline CDR1 and CDR2 sequences are GTSNPN and SVGIG (reference sequence). This CDR3 spans 12 amino acids. Trimming left V 3 bases short and J 7 bases short, with 12 bases between. The CDR3 DNA is TGTGCCTGGAGGCCAGGGTGGGGTGAAGCTTTCTTT. It encodes CAWRPGWGEAFF.

The chain is built from TRBV6-5 and TRBJ2-1; D assignment may be TRBD1 or TRBD2 (5 bases each). V was shortened by 6 bases and J by 15 bases, with 18 bases between the two germline ends. This CDR3 is 12 amino acids long. Per germline, CDR1 MNHEY and CDR2 SVGAGI. CDR3 sequence: CASSPRDVSRFF. The CDR3 DNA reads TGTGCCAGCAGCCCAAGGGACGTATCGAGGTTCTTC.

This chain connects TRBV5-8 to TRBJ1-1; D may be TRBD1 (5 bases). CDR1 SGHTS and CDR2 YDEGEE come from the germline V gene. V lost 7 bases and J 3 bases, leaving 13 bases between the germline ends. The CDR3 spans 13 residues. The CDR3 region has the DNA TGTGCCAGCGCCGGGACTCTCCACACTGAAGCTTTCTTT. Its translation: CASAGTLHTEAFF.

V gene TRBV2 combines with J gene TRBJ1-6, with D possibly matching TRBD1 (5 bases). The CDR3 length is 12 residues. Germline CDR1 SNHLY, CDR2 FYNNEI. Between the trimmed V and J ends, which lost 3 bases and 13 bases, there was a span of 10 bases. DNA for the CDR3: TGTGCCAGCAGTGAGGGGGGTAGGCCCCTCCACTTT. Protein: CASSEGGRPLHF.

V gene TRBV7-2 combines with J gene TRBJ1-2; perhaps TRBD1 as D (5 bases). The CDR3 is 13 residues long. The germline CDR1 and CDR2 sequences are SGHTA and FQGNSA. V lost 4 bases, J lost 4 bases, and 10 bases lay in between. The CDR3 nucleotides read TGTGCCAGCAGCTGGGGGAGTATCTATGGCTACACCTTC. Translating gives CASSWGSIYGYTF.

The chain has TRBV5-4 and TRBJ1-2; no reliable D call. CDR3 length: 13 residues. CDR1 and CDR2 from the germline V gene are SGHNT and YYREEE (reference sequence). The V end was cut by 2 bases, the J end by 8 bases, with 13 bases between. This CDR3 reads CASSFISGGGYTF. Here the CDR3 DNA reads TGTGCCAGCAGCTTCATTAGCGGCGGAGGCTACACCTTC.

The rearrangement links TRBV19 to TRBJ2-7; 8 bases agree with TRBD1. The CDR3 is made up of 18 amino acids. Germline-derived CDR1 and CDR2 are LNHDA and SQIVND (reference sequence). J gave up 4 bases and V 6 bases, and 20 bases lay outside the gene matches. This chain's CDR3 is CASRDGGSGQGRGYEQYF. DNA of the CDR3: TGTGCCAGTAGGGATGGGGGTTCTGGACAGGGACGAGGGTACGAGCAGTACTTC.

This clone was seen a few times. The chain carries TRBV11-2 and TRBJ1-5, with D maybe TRBD1 (6 bases). Trimming pared 4 bases from V and 7 bases from J, leaving 11 bases between. Germline CDR1 is SGHAT and CDR2 is FQNNGV. This CDR3 contains 13 residues. The CDR3 loop is CASSYRVGQPQHF. The CDR3 nucleotides are TGTGCCAGCAGCTACAGGGTCGGCCAGCCCCAGCATTTT.

The rearrangement links TRBV3-1 (or the pseudogene TRBV3-2) to TRBJ1-3; D not resolved. CDR3 length: 14 residues. The V gene lost 4 bases and the J gene lost 4 bases, with 11 bases spanning the gap. Per the germline V gene, CDR1 is LGHDT and CDR2 is YNNKEL (reference sequence). The CDR3 reads CASSRRGSGNTIYF. Written as DNA, the CDR3 is TGTGCCAGCAGCCGGCGGGGATCAGGAAACACCATATATTTT.